The 23 T cell receptor beta chains given below trace back to one sample, sequenced in a study of blood T cell repertoires in COVID-19. This table comes from immunoSEQ multiplex PCR, and its TCRdb copy is limited to in-frame clones, with some not included. The table lists about 190,000 clones, roughly 89% of them singletons. The sample taken for sequencing was peripheral blood. These receptor sequences come from a man between 35 and 55 years old with acute or convalescent COVID-19.

The V and J genes are TRBV3-1 (or the pseudogene TRBV3-2) and TRBJ2-5; perhaps TRBD1 as D (5 bases). V was cut by 8 bases and J by 7 bases, with 17 bases left in between. The V gene's germline CDR1 is LGHDT and CDR2 YNNKEL (reference sequence). The CDR3 is 13 amino acids. The CDR3 nucleotides are TGTGCCAGCGGGCACCTCCAGGGTGGGACCCAGTACTTC. This gives the protein CASGHLQGGTQYF.

This clone turned up a few times. V and J are TRBV2 and TRBJ2-7; 11 nucleotides match TRBD1. In germline, CDR1 is SNHLY, CDR2 FYNNEI. J lost 5 bases, V lost 3 bases, and 3 bases had no gene match. CDR3 length: 14 residues. Written as DNA, the CDR3 is TGTGCCAGCAGTGAGGTGGACAGGGGGCACGAGCAGTACTTC. As protein: CASSEVDRGHEQYF.

The rearrangement links TRBV11-2 to TRBJ2-1, with 11 bases that match TRBD2. V gave up 3 bases and J gave up 6 bases; unmatched junction bases: 10. The CDR3 extends over 17 amino acids. From germline, CDR1 is SGHAT and CDR2 FQNNGV. The DNA of the CDR3 is TGTGCCAGCAGCTTTCTAGCGGGGGGACCCTTGGGCAATGAGCAGTTCTTC. It encodes CASSFLAGGPLGNEQFF.

V usage is TRBV6-5 and J usage is TRBJ1-2; the match to TRBD1 covers 9 bases. Germline V CDR1 and CDR2: MNHEY, SVGAGI. Trimming removed 7 bases from V and 3 bases from J; junction bases left unmatched: 6. The CDR3 runs to 14 residues. The CDR3 is CASNPTGGYYGYTF. In nucleotides, the CDR3 is TGTGCCAGCAACCCAACAGGGGGCTACTATGGCTACACCTTC.

J is TRBJ2-1 and V is TRBV5-6, with 10 bases matching TRBD2. Per germline, CDR1 SGHDT and CDR2 YYEEEE. The CDR3 contains 16 residues. Unmatched junction bases numbered 9, after V lost 2 bases and J lost 7 bases. CDR3 sequence reads: CASSFPAGGPRNEQFF. Here the CDR3 DNA reads TGTGCCAGCAGCTTCCCAGCGGGGGGGCCTCGGAATGAGCAGTTCTTC.

V and J are TRBV19 and TRBJ1-4, with D unresolved. CDR1 is LNHDA, CDR2 SQIVND, per germline (reference sequence). V was cut by 5 bases and J by 0 bases, with 22 bases left in between. The length of the CDR3 is 19 residues. DNA of the CDR3: TGTGCCAGTAGTCAGAGGACGGGAGAGAGAGTCGCAACTAATGAAAAACTGTTTTTT. Its translation: CASSQRTGERVATNEKLFF.

J is TRBJ2-5 and V is TRBV18; TRBD2 might be the D (6 bases). V dropped 3 bases and J dropped 5 bases, with 16 bases sitting between them. This CDR3 spans 15 amino acids. Germline CDR1 and CDR2: KGHSH and LQKENI. Written as DNA, the CDR3 is TGTGCCAGCTCACCGTTTTCGGGAGTCCAGGAGACCCAGTACTTC. Translated: CASSPFSGVQETQYF.

The CDR3 region has the DNA TGTGCCAGCAGCTACAGGGGGCCGGAAGAGACCCAGTACTTC. It codes for CASSYRGPEETQYF. J is TRBJ2-5 and V is TRBV6-5, with 9 bases lining up with TRBD1. The CDR3 extends over 14 amino acids. With V trimmed by 6 bases and J by 3 bases, 5 bases remained unmatched. The germline CDR1 and CDR2 sequences are MNHEY and SVGAGI.

The chain links TRBV4-1 to TRBJ2-3; D might be TRBD2 (5 bases). V lost 1 base to trimming and J lost 3 bases, with 11 bases between them. The germline CDR1 and CDR2 sequences are MGHRA and YSYEKL. CDR3 length: 15 amino acids. CDR3: CASSQVLSGTDTQYF. CDR3 nucleotide sequence: TGCGCCAGCAGCCAAGTCTTGTCGGGAACAGATACGCAGTATTTT.

The chain joins TRBV11-2 to TRBJ1-5; no clear D. Germline assignment: CDR1 SGHAT and CDR2 FQNNGV. The CDR3 runs to 14 residues. The germline V and J ends were trimmed by 1 base and 3 bases, with 7 bases remaining between them. The CDR3 here is CASSLGRNNQPQHF. CDR3 nucleotides: TGTGCCAGCAGCTTAGGGCGGAACAATCAGCCCCAGCATTTT.

The V and J genes are TRBV28 and TRBJ2-1; TRBD1 agrees at 7 bases. V shed 4 bases, J shed 10 bases, and the junction held 7 bases outside the gene matches. This CDR3 has 13 residues. Germline V gene data show CDR1 as MDHEN and CDR2 as SYDVKM. CDR3 sequence (DNA): TGTGCCAGCAGTTCCCCCGCACAGGGGGAGCAGTTCTTC. This sequence encodes CASSSPAQGEQFF.

V gene TRBV11-2 combines with J gene TRBJ2-4; TRBD2 matches at 13 bases. Germline CDR1 and CDR2: SGHAT and FQNNGV. This CDR3 spans 18 amino acids. The junction had 7 bases not matched to a gene; V was cut back by 5 bases and J by 0 bases. The CDR3 DNA sequence: TGTGCCAGCAGCACTAGCGGGGGGGTGATACTAGCCAAAAACATTCAGTACTTC. Translated, it gives CASSTSGGVILAKNIQYF. Full variable domain (rest looked up from reference TRBV11-2 and TRBJ2-4): EAGVAQSPRYKIIEKRQSVAFWCNPISGHATLYWYQQILGQGPKLLIQFQNNGVVDDSQLPKDRFSAERLKGVDSTLKIQPAKLEDSAVYLCASSTSGGVILAKNIQYFGAGTRLSVL.

This rearrangement joins TRBV5-4 to TRBJ2-1; D perhaps matches TRBD2 (6 bases). V shed 0 bases and J shed 11 bases, with 18 bases lying between them. Germline values: CDR1 SGHNT, CDR2 YYREEE (reference sequence). The CDR3 is 15 residues long. CDR3 in amino acids: CASSLADVGGDKQFF. Written as DNA, the CDR3 is TGTGCCAGCAGCTTGGCCGATGTGGGGGGAGATAAGCAGTTCTTC.

This clone has only one observation. This chain links TRBV28 with TRBJ2-5, with TRBD1 matching 7 bases. The CDR3 extends over 17 amino acids. Trimming removed 3 bases from V and 0 bases from J; junction bases left unmatched: 10. Germline-derived CDR1 and CDR2 are MDHEN and SYDVKM. As DNA, the CDR3 is TGTGCCAGCAGTTTCAAAAGGACAGGCGCTGACCAAGAGACCCAGTACTTC. Protein: CASSFKRTGADQETQYF.

Here the CDR3 DNA reads TGCAGTGCTAGTCTCGGGACAGCTAACTATGGCTACACCTTC. Amino acid sequence: CSASLGTANYGYTF. The V gene is TRBV20-1, the J gene TRBJ1-2; 7 positions agree with TRBD1. V lost 3 bases, J lost 0 bases, and 4 bases stayed unmatched. Germline CDR1 DFQATT, CDR2 SNEGSKA (reference sequence). The CDR3 has 14 amino acids.

This chain connects TRBV3-1 (or the pseudogene TRBV3-2) to TRBJ2-7; D is ambiguous. This CDR3 comprises 12 residues. Germline V gene data show CDR1 as LGHDT and CDR2 as YNNKEL (reference sequence). V was clipped by 0 bases and J by 5 bases, with 5 bases between them. For the CDR3, the DNA is TGTGCCAGCAGCCAAGATCTCCACGAGCAGTACTTC. It is translated as CASSQDLHEQYF.

V usage is TRBV6-1 and J usage is TRBJ1-4; D is possibly TRBD1 (6 bases). Trimming stripped 6 bases from V and 5 bases from J, with 10 bases between. Germline CDR1 reads MNHNS; CDR2 reads SASEGT. The CDR3 totals 13 residues. This chain's CDR3 is CASSGQPNEKLFF. The CDR3 DNA reads as TGTGCCAGCAGCGGACAGCCGAATGAAAAACTGTTTTTT.

The CDR3 protein is CASSQRQANTIYF. The CDR3 bases are TGTGCCAGCAGCCAACGCCAGGCTAACACCATATATTTT. The chain has TRBV3-1 (or the pseudogene TRBV3-2) and TRBJ1-3; D gene uncertain. V lost 2 bases and J 7 bases, leaving 9 bases between the germline ends. Germline V lookup: CDR1 LGHDT, CDR2 YNNKEL (reference sequence). This CDR3 comprises 13 residues.

This chain connects TRBV24-1 to TRBJ2-6, with TRBD1 identical over 10 bases. V shed 9 bases and J 2 bases; nucleotides not matched to a gene: 15. Germline V gene data show CDR1 as KGHDR and CDR2 as SFDVKD. The CDR3 has 19 amino acids. CDR3 region: CATPLPGTGASPGANVLTF. The CDR3 DNA reads TGTGCCACCCCATTACCCGGGACAGGGGCATCTCCTGGGGCCAACGTCCTGACTTTC.

The chain employs TRBV3-1 (or the pseudogene TRBV3-2) and TRBJ2-3, with TRBD2 matching over 10 bases. This CDR3 spans 19 amino acids. The germline CDR1 and CDR2 sequences are LGHDT and YNNKEL (reference sequence). With 0 bases clipped from V and 2 bases from J, the junction kept 11 bases outside the gene matches. CDR3 in amino acids: CASSQEKVAGGYSTDTQYF. The CDR3 nucleotides are TGTGCCAGCAGCCAAGAAAAGGTAGCGGGGGGTTACTCCACAGATACGCAGTATTTT.

This chain uses TRBV6-5 with TRBJ2-3, with D unresolved. V lost 2 bases and J 4 bases, leaving 13 bases between the germline ends. The CDR3 totals 15 residues. Germline-derived CDR1 and CDR2 are MNHEY and SVGAGI. The CDR3 is CASSYRGRGADTQYF. CDR3 DNA sequence: TGTGCCAGCAGTTACAGAGGAAGAGGCGCAGATACGCAGTATTTT.

V usage is TRBV13 and J usage is TRBJ2-7, with TRBD2 matching over 7 bases. J gave up 0 bases and V 4 bases, and 9 bases lay outside the gene matches. Germline CDR1 reads PRHDT; CDR2 reads FYEKMQ (reference sequence). The CDR3 sequence is 16 residues long. CDR3 coding DNA: TGTGCCAGCAGCTGGCGGGATGGCGGGGGCTCCTACGAGCAGTACTTC. Its translation: CASSWRDGGGSYEQYF.

The chain carries TRBV27 and TRBJ2-7; TRBD1 matches at 11 bases. V gave up 7 bases and J gave up 2 bases; unmatched junction bases: 16. Germline V gene lookup returns CDR1 MNHEY and CDR2 SMNVEV (reference sequence). This CDR3 is built from 18 residues. DNA of the CDR3: TGTGCCAGCACCCCGGGGGGCAATCGGGGACAGGGGGCCTACGAGCAGTACTTC. Protein product: CASTPGGNRGQGAYEQYF.